The 4 T cell receptor beta chains reported below all come from one sample, sequenced in a study of shared T cell receptors in the human thymus. The method was immunoSEQ multiplex PCR; TCRdb's version includes in-frame clones alone and lacks a portion of them. The data hold hundreds of thousands of clones, with roughly 90% observed a single time. The same specimen was also included in a second study, on human thymus T cells.

The specimen sequenced was thymocytes. These receptors all stem from a boy in the first two years of life with a congenital heart defect.

The chain couples TRBV28 to TRBJ2-3, with TRBD2 matching over 9 bases. The CDR3 loop spans 16 amino acids. Germline loops: CDR1 MDHEN, CDR2 SYDVKM. V dropped 10 bases and J dropped 4; count of bases not matched to a gene: 15. The CDR3, as DNA: TGTGCCACTACGCACCGGGGCGGGAGGGGCGCAGATACGCAGTATTTT. The encoded protein is CATTHRGGRGADTQYF.

The rearrangement joins TRBV7-9 to TRBJ2-7; 11 bases are a match to TRBD2. Germline CDR1 and CDR2: SEHNR and FQNEAQ (reference sequence). The V gene end was trimmed by 5 bases and the J gene end by 0 bases; junction bases not matched to a gene: 12. CDR3 length: 18 residues. CDR3 in amino acids: CASSPRGVAGGPSYEQYF. The DNA of the CDR3 is TGTGCCAGCAGCCCCCGAGGGGTAGCGGGAGGGCCCTCCTACGAGCAGTACTTC.

The rearrangement uses TRBV27 and TRBJ2-1, with 10 bases that match TRBD2. Germline trimming cut 6 bases from V and 6 bases from J; bases unmatched to any gene: 11. The CDR3 covers 16 residues. The germline V gene has CDR1 MNHEY and CDR2 SMNVEV (reference sequence). DNA for the CDR3: TGTGCCAGCAGCCGGGCCGGACTAGCGGATTCCAATGAGCAGTTCTTC. Its protein is CASSRAGLADSNEQFF.

The chain carries TRBV5-6 and TRBJ1-5; D uncertain. Germline CDR1 reads SGHDT; CDR2 reads YYEEEE. This CDR3 region has 15 residues. With 1 base removed from V and 6 bases from J, the gap between germline ends came to 14 bases. The CDR3 coding sequence is TGTGCCAGCAGCTTGTCGGCGCTAGCGCGTCAGCCCCAGCATTTT. As protein: CASSLSALARQPQHF.